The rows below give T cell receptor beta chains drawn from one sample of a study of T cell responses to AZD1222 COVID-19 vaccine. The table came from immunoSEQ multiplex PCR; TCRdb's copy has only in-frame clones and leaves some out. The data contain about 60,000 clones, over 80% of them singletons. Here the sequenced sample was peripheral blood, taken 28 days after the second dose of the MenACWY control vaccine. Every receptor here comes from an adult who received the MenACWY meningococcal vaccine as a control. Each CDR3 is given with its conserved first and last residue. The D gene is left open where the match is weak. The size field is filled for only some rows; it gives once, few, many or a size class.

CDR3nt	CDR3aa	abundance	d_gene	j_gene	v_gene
TGTGCCACCCGACTAGACGGCCCGACCGGGGAGCTGTTTTTT	CATRLDGPTGELFF	-	-	TRBJ2-2	TRBV2
TGTGCCTGGAGTGACGGAAATGAAGCTTTCTTT	CAWSDGNEAFF	-	-	TRBJ1-1	TRBV30
TGTGCCAGCAGTTACCCTTCCGGGACTAGCGGACGCTACGAGCAGTACTTC	CASSYPSGTSGRYEQYF	-	TRBD2	TRBJ2-7	TRBV2
TGTGCCAGCGCCCTTTTGGGACAAGATACGCAGTATTTT	CASALLGQDTQYF	-	-	TRBJ2-3	TRBV6-5
TGTGCCAGCAACCCCAGACTAGCGGGATCCAATGAGCAGTTCTTC	CASNPRLAGSNEQFF	-	TRBD2	TRBJ2-1	TRBV7-2
TGTGCCACCACGCCTCGACGGGGGGCGACTGAAGCTTTCTTT	CATTPRRGATEAFF	-	-	TRBJ1-1	TRBV15
TGCGCCAGCAGCCAAGACGAGACTACCTCCTACAATGAGCAGTTCTTC	CASSQDETTSYNEQFF	-	-	TRBJ2-1	TRBV4-1
TGTGCCAGCAGCCAAGTCAACACCGGGGAGCTGTTTTTT	CASSQVNTGELFF	-	-	TRBJ2-2	TRBV3-1/TRBV3-2
TGTGCCACGCGGACGGACCCTAACTATGGCTACACCTTC	CATRTDPNYGYTF	-	-	TRBJ1-2	TRBV27
TGCGCCAGCAGCCAATCCGGGACGAATGAAAAACTGTTTTTT	CASSQSGTNEKLFF	once	-	TRBJ1-4	TRBV4-1
TGTGCAAGTCGGGGCTCTGGGGGTATTTCACCCCTCCACTTT	CASRGSGGISPLHF	-	-	TRBJ1-6	TRBV12-2
TGTGCCATCACCCCCTCTGAAAATCAGCCCCAGCATTTT	CAITPSENQPQHF	-	-	TRBJ1-5	TRBV10-3
TGTGCCAGCGGGGGAGGGAATAGCAATCAGCCCCAGCATTTT	CASGGGNSNQPQHF	-	-	TRBJ1-5	TRBV6-1
TGTGCCAGCAGTGACTCGGCGGGAGGGGGGGATGAGCAGTTCTTC	CASSDSAGGGDEQFF	-	TRBD2	TRBJ2-1	TRBV6-4
TGTGCCAGCTCACCAGGGTACAATGAGCAGTTCTTC	CASSPGYNEQFF	-	-	TRBJ2-1	TRBV18
TGTGCCAGCAGCTTAGGGTCAGGACCCGAAGTCACAGATACGCAGTATTTT	CASSLGSGPEVTDTQYF	-	-	TRBJ2-3	TRBV7-2
TGTGCCAGTAGTGTGACAGTCCGCTCTGGAAACACCATATATTTT	CASSVTVRSGNTIYF	-	-	TRBJ1-3	TRBV19
TGCGCCAGCAGTGAGTCGGGGACTAGCGAGCAGTTCTTC	CASSESGTSEQFF	-	TRBD2	TRBJ2-1	TRBV10-1
TGTGCCAGCAGTTTACTCGATCAATTCAAAGAGACCCAGTACTTC	CASSLLDQFKETQYF	-	-	TRBJ2-5	TRBV28
TGCGCCAGCAGCTTGAGAGGTCTGAGCGGGAGGGGGGACAATGAGCAGTTCTTC	CASSLRGLSGRGDNEQFF	-	TRBD2	TRBJ2-1	TRBV5-1
TGTGCCAGCAGTTTAAATAGCAATCAGCCCCAGCATTTT	CASSLNSNQPQHF	-	-	TRBJ1-5	TRBV12-3/TRBV12-4
TGTGCCAGCAGTCAAGACTACAATGAGCAGTTCTTC	CASSQDYNEQFF	-	-	TRBJ2-1	TRBV27
TGCGCCAGCACCCTGCAGGGGGCCATGTATACGCAGTATTTT	CASTLQGAMYTQYF	once	TRBD1	TRBJ2-3	TRBV5-1
TGCAGCGTTGAACGAAGGCTGGGACTAGCGGGAGGGGGCCCGTACTTC	CSVERRLGLAGGGPYF	-	TRBD2	TRBJ2-5	TRBV29-1
TGTGCCTGGAGCCCCCTCCGGGGAGATACGCAGTATTTT	CAWSPLRGDTQYF	-	-	TRBJ2-3	TRBV30
TGTGCCAGCACCGAGGGGGCAGGCGATCAGCCCCAGCATTTT	CASTEGAGDQPQHF	-	TRBD1	TRBJ1-5	TRBV6-5
TGTGCCAGCAACCCTAGCGGGGTCGCCGGGGAGCTGTTTTTT	CASNPSGVAGELFF	-	TRBD2	TRBJ2-2	TRBV5-4
TGTGCCAGCAGCGGCAGACTAGCGGGAGCGTTAGATACGCAGTATTTT	CASSGRLAGALDTQYF	-	TRBD2	TRBJ2-3	TRBV9
TGTGCCAGCAGCCCTAGGCCTGGAAACACCATATATTTT	CASSPRPGNTIYF	-	-	TRBJ1-3	TRBV7-9
TGCGCCAGCAGCCAAGATGGCTGGGGGAGCTCCTACGAGCAGTACTTC	CASSQDGWGSSYEQYF	-	-	TRBJ2-7	TRBV4-1
TGCGCCAGCAGCCAGGGGACTAGCGTAGGAGAGACCCAGTACTTC	CASSQGTSVGETQYF	-	TRBD2	TRBJ2-5	TRBV5-1
TGTGCCAGTAGTGCGTACGGGACCTACGAGCAGTACTTC	CASSAYGTYEQYF	-	-	TRBJ2-7	TRBV19
TGTGCCATCAGTGGGAGGGAGATTGGCTACACCTTC	CAISGREIGYTF	-	-	TRBJ1-2	TRBV10-3
TGTGCCAGTAGTCCCCGGGCGCCTAACACTGAAGCTTTCTTT	CASSPRAPNTEAFF	-	-	TRBJ1-1	TRBV19
TGTGCCAGCAGGGACAGGGGCGAAGGGAACACTGAAGCTTTCTTT	CASRDRGEGNTEAFF	-	TRBD1	TRBJ1-1	TRBV6-5
TGTGCCAGCAGCCGGGACAGGGGTTCCTATGGCTACACCTTC	CASSRDRGSYGYTF	-	TRBD1	TRBJ1-2	TRBV2
TGTGCCAGCAGCCCACTCCGGGACGGCACAGATACGCAGTATTTT	CASSPLRDGTDTQYF	-	-	TRBJ2-3	TRBV9
TGTGCCAGCCGGACCGGGAGTAATTGGGTTGAAGCTTTCTTT	CASRTGSNWVEAFF	-	-	TRBJ1-1	TRBV25-1
TGTGCCAGCAGTTTGGGCTACGAGCAGTACTTC	CASSLGYEQYF	-	-	TRBJ2-7	TRBV12-3/TRBV12-4
TGTGCCAGCAACCGGGGGGACAGGGTTAGCAATCAGCCCCAGCATTTT	CASNRGDRVSNQPQHF	-	TRBD1	TRBJ1-5	TRBV2
TGCGCCAGCAGCTTGTCAGGGGCCACCACAGATACGCAGTATTTT	CASSLSGATTDTQYF	few	-	TRBJ2-3	TRBV5-1
TGTGCCAGCCAGGGGAACACTGAAGCTTTCTTT	CASQGNTEAFF	-	-	TRBJ1-1	TRBV2
TGCGCCAGCAGCTCAGGGACCAGGGACAATGAGCAGTTCTTC	CASSSGTRDNEQFF	-	-	TRBJ2-1	TRBV5-1
TGTGCCAGCGCGGGACACCATGGCTACACCTTC	CASAGHHGYTF	-	-	TRBJ1-2	TRBV2
TGTGCCAGCAACTCTCCCACGGAAGATACGCAGTATTTT	CASNSPTEDTQYF	-	-	TRBJ2-3	TRBV9
TGTGCCAGCAGCTTAGCGGGAACCCACAATGAGCAGTTCTTC	CASSLAGTHNEQFF	-	-	TRBJ2-1	TRBV7-9
TGTGCCAGCAGCGTAGGGACGGCGTCTGAGCAGTTCTTC	CASSVGTASEQFF	-	-	TRBJ2-1	TRBV9
TGTGCCAGCAGTTATCGACAGAACGGTCGGGGCTACACCTTC	CASSYRQNGRGYTF	-	-	TRBJ1-2	TRBV6-5
TGTGCCGGGGACGGTAGGTCTGGGGCCAACGTCCTGACTTTC	CAGDGRSGANVLTF	-	-	TRBJ2-6	TRBV2
TGTGCCACCAGTGATTTGACGGGGGACCAGCCCCAGCATTTT	CATSDLTGDQPQHF	-	-	TRBJ1-5	TRBV24-1
TGTGCCAGCAGCGTAGCTCAGGGGGTCTCCTACAATGAGCAGTTCTTC	CASSVAQGVSYNEQFF	-	TRBD1	TRBJ2-1	TRBV9
TGCGCCAGCACCGACCCGGGACAGCTACAAGAGACCCAGTACTTC	CASTDPGQLQETQYF	-	TRBD1	TRBJ2-5	TRBV5-1
TGTGCCAGCAGCCGAGACAGGGTAAAAAATCTACTGTTTTTT	CASSRDRVKNLLFF	once	TRBD1	TRBJ1-4	TRBV13
TGTGCCAGTAGTAATCCCAGCGGGAGCTCCTATAATTCACCCCTCCACTTT	CASSNPSGSSYNSPLHF	once	-	TRBJ1-6	TRBV19
TGTGCCAGCAGCTTAAGGGCTAGCGGGAACTACGAGCAGTACTTC	CASSLRASGNYEQYF	once	TRBD2	TRBJ2-7	TRBV7-2
TGTGCCAGCAGCTTACATGACAGCGCCAATGAGCAGTTCTTC	CASSLHDSANEQFF	-	-	TRBJ2-1	TRBV11-2
TGTGCCAGCAGTGAACCGGGACTAGCGGGAAAGCAGTTCTTC	CASSEPGLAGKQFF	-	TRBD2	TRBJ2-1	TRBV25-1
TGTGCCAGCAGCCCATCGACTAGCGGGATCACCGGGGAGCTGTTTTTT	CASSPSTSGITGELFF	-	TRBD2	TRBJ2-2	TRBV13
TGTGCCAGTTCCGGGACAGGGGCCCAAACCGGGGAGCTGTTTTTT	CASSGTGAQTGELFF	few	TRBD1	TRBJ2-2	TRBV19
TGTGCCAGCAGCAGAAACGGGCCCCACACTGAAGCTTTCTTT	CASSRNGPHTEAFF	-	-	TRBJ1-1	TRBV6-5